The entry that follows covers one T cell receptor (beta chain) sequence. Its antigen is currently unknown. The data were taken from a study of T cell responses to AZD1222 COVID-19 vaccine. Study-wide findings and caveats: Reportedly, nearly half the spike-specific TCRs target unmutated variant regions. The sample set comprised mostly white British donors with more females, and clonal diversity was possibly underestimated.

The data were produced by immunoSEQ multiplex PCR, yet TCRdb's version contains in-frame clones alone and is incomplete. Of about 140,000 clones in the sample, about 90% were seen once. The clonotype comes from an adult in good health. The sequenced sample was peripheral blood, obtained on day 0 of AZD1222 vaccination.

The CDR3 DNA reads as TGTGCCAGCAGCGTTGCTAGCGGCCTCTACGAGCAGTACTTC. This codes for CASSVASGLYEQYF. The V and J genes are TRBV9 and TRBJ2-7; 7 nucleotides agree with TRBD2. This CDR3 is built from 14 residues. Trimming at V came to 2 bases and at J to 3 bases, leaving 5 bases not matched to a gene. Germline V gene sequence: CDR1 SGDLS, CDR2 YYNGEE.